This T cell receptor beta chain was obtained from a study of cytomegalovirus exposure and HLA in healthy donors. General observations from the study: The likely origin of a cluster of highly shared sequence variants was a sequencing artifact. Later analysis identified 16,951 TCR beta sequences associated with HLA alleles, using a false discovery rate threshold of 0.05.

As concerns this clone: Its antigen is currently unknown.

The PCR was carried out with 60 Vbeta primers and 13 Jbeta primers. Only in-frame clones appear in the TCRdb table, and some are missing; sequencing was by immunoSEQ multiplex PCR. The table includes more than 90,000 clones, more than 55% detected once. This CDR3 contains 15 residues. Germline values: CDR1 SGHTA, CDR2 FQGNSA. The V segment lost 3 bases and the J segment 8 bases; nucleotides outside the gene matches: 9. This clonotype was sampled from a boy younger than 18 in good health and CMV-seropositive. Specimen: PBMCs. V gene TRBV7-2 combines with J gene TRBJ2-1, with 8 bases identical to TRBD2. CDR3 nucleotides: TGTGCCAGCAGCTTTACTAGCGGATTAGTGGATGAGCAGTTCTTC. It codes for CASSFTSGLVDEQFF.